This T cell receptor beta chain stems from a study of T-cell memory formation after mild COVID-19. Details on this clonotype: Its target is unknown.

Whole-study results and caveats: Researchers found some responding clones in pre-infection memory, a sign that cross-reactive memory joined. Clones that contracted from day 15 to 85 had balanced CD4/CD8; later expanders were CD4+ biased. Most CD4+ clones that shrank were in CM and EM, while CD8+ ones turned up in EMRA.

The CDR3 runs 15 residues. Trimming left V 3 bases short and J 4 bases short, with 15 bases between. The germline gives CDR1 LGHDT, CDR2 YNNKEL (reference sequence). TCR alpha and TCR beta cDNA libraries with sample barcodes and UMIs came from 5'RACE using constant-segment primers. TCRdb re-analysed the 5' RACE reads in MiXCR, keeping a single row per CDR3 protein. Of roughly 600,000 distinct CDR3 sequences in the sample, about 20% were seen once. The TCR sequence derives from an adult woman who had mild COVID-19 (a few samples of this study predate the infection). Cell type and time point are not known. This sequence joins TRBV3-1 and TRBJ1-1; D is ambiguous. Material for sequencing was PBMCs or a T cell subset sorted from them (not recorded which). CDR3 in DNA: TGTGCCAGCAGCCAGGTTACGGGGATCATCACTGAAGCTTTCTTT. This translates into CASSQVTGIITEAFF.